This TCR beta chain was recovered during a study of identical twins. The CDR3 length is 16 residues. Trimming removed 5 bases from V and 0 bases from J, with 16 bases in between. Germline CDR1 reads MNHEY; CDR2 reads SMNVEV (reference sequence). This clonotype was detected only a few times. One entry per CDR3 protein, called by TCRdb with MiXCR from the 5' RACE reads. Seen here are about 190,000 distinct CDR3 sequences, roughly 15% observed once, and the top ten hold over 35%. This same sample was also part of a study on T cells expressing NK-cell markers.

This chain connects TRBV27 to TRBJ1-1, with a weak D call TRBD1 (5 bases). Sequenced material: CD8+ T cells sorted from blood. The TCR sequence derives from a woman aged 18-30 years in good health. CDR3 region: CASSPRQGKVNTEAFF. The CDR3 region has the DNA TGTGCCAGCAGTCCCCGTCAGGGAAAGGTGAACACTGAAGCTTTCTTT.